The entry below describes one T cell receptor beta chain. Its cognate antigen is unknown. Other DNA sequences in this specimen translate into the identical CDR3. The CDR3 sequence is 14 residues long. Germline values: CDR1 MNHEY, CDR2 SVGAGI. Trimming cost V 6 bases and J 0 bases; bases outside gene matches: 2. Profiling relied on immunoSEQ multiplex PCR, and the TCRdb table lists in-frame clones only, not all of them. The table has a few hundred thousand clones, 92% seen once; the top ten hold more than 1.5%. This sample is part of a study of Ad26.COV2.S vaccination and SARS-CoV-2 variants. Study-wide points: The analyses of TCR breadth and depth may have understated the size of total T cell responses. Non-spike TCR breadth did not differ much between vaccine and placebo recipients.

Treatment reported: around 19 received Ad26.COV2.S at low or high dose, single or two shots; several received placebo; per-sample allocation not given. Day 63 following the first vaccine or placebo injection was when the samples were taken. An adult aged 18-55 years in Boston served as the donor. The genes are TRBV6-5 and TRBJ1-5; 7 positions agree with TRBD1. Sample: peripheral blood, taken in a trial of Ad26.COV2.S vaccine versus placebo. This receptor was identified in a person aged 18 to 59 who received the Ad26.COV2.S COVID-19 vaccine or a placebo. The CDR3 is CASSRDSSNQPQHF. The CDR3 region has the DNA TGTGCCAGCAGCCGGGACAGTAGCAATCAGCCCCAGCATTTT.